This TCR beta chain was recovered during a study of identical twins. Findings and caveats of the study: Insertion counts were lower in abundant cord blood beta clonotypes, a trend that memory repertoires did not show. Findings came from cross-sectional statistics, without long-term follow-up of donors.

A universal primer site was added by template switching, and unique molecular identifiers were carried by the cDNA. MiXCR, applied by TCRdb to the 5' RACE reads, yields one record per CDR3 protein. The data hold approximately 890,000 distinct CDR3 sequences, with 9% to 15% observed a single time. Trimming pared 1 base from V and 4 bases from J, leaving 15 bases between. This CDR3 is 15 amino acids long. The V gene's germline CDR1 is SGHRS and CDR2 YFSETQ. This clonotype has at least ten counts. Its target is not known. A further study also used this sample, focusing on yellow fever vaccine responses in identical twins. That work adds: Reports say the vaccine T cell response in twins looked partly convergent and partly personalized.

Sequencing input: PBMCs. The receptor's source is a woman under 30 in good health. The rearrangement links TRBV5-1 to TRBJ2-7, with D tentatively TRBD1 or TRBD2 (6 bases each). CDR3 amino acids: CASSLLDGGGYEQYF. The CDR3 coding sequence is TGCGCCAGCAGCTTGCTGGACGGGGGCGGTTACGAGCAGTACTTC.